The 10 T cell receptor beta chains in this list originate from one sample, sequenced in a study of sequential checkpoint blockade in melanoma. Libraries were prepared by immunoSEQ multiplex PCR; TCRdb keeps only in-frame clonotypes and omits some of them. The repertoire includes thousands of clones, under 35% of them detected once, and roughly a tenth sits in the top ten. This sample's treatment: randomized to nivolumab then ipilimumab (arm A) or the reverse (arm B). The source material was tumor tissue (inferred from file names), sampled from a patient given nivolumab and ipilimumab in sequence. Source of these receptors: a human donor with melanoma.

This chain uses TRBV6-8 with TRBJ1-1; D is uncertain. Deletions cut 2 bases from V and 2 bases from J, with 15 bases between. Looked up from germline, CDR1 is MNHGY and CDR2 is SAAAGT. CDR3 length: 16 residues. CDR3 sequence (DNA): TGTGCCAGCAGTTACCCTAGCGACGACGGTAACACTGAAGCTTTCTTT. This codes for CASSYPSDDGNTEAFF.

This chain connects TRBV11-3 to TRBJ2-1, with TRBD1 identical over 8 bases. Germline CDR1 reads SGHNT; CDR2 reads YENEEA. The CDR3 runs to 15 residues. The ends lost 3 bases at V and 2 bases at J; junction bases unmatched: 3. The CDR3 sequence is CASSLQTGAYNEQFF. CDR3 nucleotides: TGTGCCAGCAGCTTGCAGACAGGGGCCTACAATGAGCAGTTCTTC.

This chain joins TRBV6-8 and TRBJ2-3; the match to TRBD1 covers 11 bases. The CDR3 is 15 residues long. The germline CDR1 and CDR2 sequences are MNHGY and SAAAGT. V shed 5 bases and J 3 bases; nucleotides not matched to a gene: 4. The CDR3 sequence is CASSGDRGGTDTQYF. The DNA for the CDR3 is TGTGCCAGCAGTGGGGACAGGGGGGGGACAGATACGCAGTATTTT.

This rearrangement joins TRBV29-1 to TRBJ2-7; TRBD2 matches at 7 bases. The ends lost 1 base at V and 1 base at J; junction bases unmatched: 10. CDR3 length: 16 amino acids. Germline V gene lookup returns CDR1 SQVTM and CDR2 ANQGSEA. The CDR3 sequence is CSVEAPTGGGSYEQYF. The CDR3 nucleotides are TGCAGCGTTGAAGCCCCGACGGGGGGAGGATCCTACGAGCAGTACTTC.

There are a few counts of this clone. The gene calls are TRBV14 and TRBJ1-1, with 7 bases identical to TRBD1. Unmatched junction bases numbered 6, after V lost 2 bases and J lost 0 bases. The CDR3 is 16 residues long. Germline CDR1 reads SGHDN; CDR2 reads FVKESK. The CDR3 coding sequence is TGTGCCAGCAGCCAACTAAACAGGGGCATGAACACTGAAGCTTTCTTT. Protein sequence: CASSQLNRGMNTEAFF.

The rearrangement joins TRBV6-8 to TRBJ2-2; TRBD2 might be the D (6 bases). CDR1 is MNHGY and CDR2 is SAAAGT in the germline V gene. The CDR3 contains 15 residues. V lost 5 bases and J 6 bases, leaving 16 bases between the germline ends. For the CDR3, the DNA is TGTGCCAGCAGTGCTTTGGGGGAGGAAGCCGGGGAGCTGTTTTTT. The encoded protein is CASSALGEEAGELFF.

The chain uses TRBV4-1 and TRBJ1-4; D remains ambiguous. V gave up 0 bases and J gave up 7 bases, with 18 bases separating them. The length of the CDR3 is 17 residues. Germline CDR1 is MGHRA and CDR2 is YSYEKL. The DNA of the CDR3 is TGCGCCAGCAGCCAAGAATTGGTCAGTTTCACCGTTGAAAAACTGTTTTTT. Protein sequence: CASSQELVSFTVEKLFF.

The chain employs TRBV9 and TRBJ2-5; TRBD2 aligns across 13 bases. Per the germline V gene, CDR1 is SGDLS and CDR2 is YYNGEE. Trimming at V came to 6 bases and at J to 4 bases, leaving 6 bases not matched to a gene. This CDR3 has 15 amino acids. Written as DNA, the CDR3 is TGTGCCAGCAACCGACTAGCGGGAGGCGGAGAGACCCAGTACTTC. As protein: CASNRLAGGGETQYF.

CDR3 loop: CASSLYLAGPSTDTQYF. CDR3 DNA: TGCGCCAGCAGCCTGTATCTAGCGGGGCCTAGCACAGATACGCAGTATTTT. The J gene is TRBJ2-3, the V gene TRBV5-1, with 9 positions matching TRBD2. The J segment lost 0 bases and the V segment lost 4 bases, leaving 9 bases of the junction unmatched. The CDR3 runs to 17 residues. Germline V lookup: CDR1 SGHRS, CDR2 YFSETQ.

The chain carries TRBV19 and TRBJ1-1; TRBD1 might be the D (5 bases). V lost 5 bases and J 1 base, leaving 8 bases between the germline ends. The CDR3 totals 13 residues. Germline loops: CDR1 LNHDA, CDR2 SQIVND (reference sequence). The CDR3 sequence: CASSQQGNTEAFF. CDR3 nucleotide sequence: TGTGCCAGTAGTCAGCAGGGGAACACTGAAGCTTTCTTT.